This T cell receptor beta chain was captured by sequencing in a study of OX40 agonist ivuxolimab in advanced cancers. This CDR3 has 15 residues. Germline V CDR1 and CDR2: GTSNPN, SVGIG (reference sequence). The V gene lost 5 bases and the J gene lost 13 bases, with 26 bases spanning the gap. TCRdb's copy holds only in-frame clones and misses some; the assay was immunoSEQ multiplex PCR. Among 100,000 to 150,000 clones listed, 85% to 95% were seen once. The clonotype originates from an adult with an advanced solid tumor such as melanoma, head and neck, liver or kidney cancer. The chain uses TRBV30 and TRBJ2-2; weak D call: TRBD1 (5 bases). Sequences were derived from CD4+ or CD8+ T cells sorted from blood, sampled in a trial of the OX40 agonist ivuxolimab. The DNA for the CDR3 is TGTGCCTGGGGGGCGATGGCAGATCACTTTTGGGGGCTGTTTTTT. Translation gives CAWGAMADHFWGLFF.